This T cell receptor (beta chain) was identified during a study of OX40 agonist ivuxolimab in advanced cancers. Study-level information: The study enrolled dose-escalation patients with hepatocellular carcinoma, melanoma, renal cell or head and neck cancer. Study-wide results and limits: Some nonresponders additionally presented with little normalized T-cell clonal expansion.

Assay used: immunoSEQ multiplex PCR; TCRdb lists only in-frame clones, some missing. The top ten hold more than 1.5% of the sample, which has 66,000 or so clones, 77% seen once. Baseline was the first blood sampling point, followed by cycle 4 day 1 and cycle 7 day 1. CDR1 MNHNY and CDR2 SVGAGI come from the germline V gene (reference sequence). The CDR3 loop spans 13 amino acids. With 4 bases removed from V and 9 bases from J, the gap between germline ends came to 10 bases. To note about this clone: What it recognizes is unknown.

This chain links TRBV6-6 with TRBJ1-6; no firm D call. This material consisted of CD4+ or CD8+ T cells sorted from blood, taken in a trial of the OX40 agonist ivuxolimab. This TCR derives from an adult with an advanced solid tumor such as melanoma, head and neck, liver or kidney cancer. The CDR3 here is CASSFSMFSPLHF. The CDR3 DNA reads TGTGCCAGCAGTTTCTCCATGTTTTCACCCCTCCACTTT.